Sequencing of this T cell receptor beta chain was carried out in a study of T cells in Graves' hyperthyroidism and ophthalmopathy. This clonotype was observed at least ten times. Patients affected by ophthalmopathy presented a Clinical Activity Score of at least 3, a NOSPECS grade of at least 4, and disease duration below 3 months. Source material for PBMCs was about 11 ml fresh peripheral blood. RNA transcripts gave rise to amplified TCR beta CDR3 regions. A set of HTBI primers served as the primers for a first-round RT-PCR of the TCR CDR3. MiXCR, run by TCRdb on the multiplex PCR reads, gives a single entry per CDR3 protein. The sample holds about 640,000 distinct CDR3 sequences, less than 25% seen once. Germline loops: CDR1 SGHRS, CDR2 YFSETQ. V lost 0 bases and J 1 base, leaving 10 bases between the germline ends. There are 15 residues in the CDR3.

The source material was blood. This chain joins TRBV5-1 and TRBJ1-1; D is undetermined. The source of this sequence is a young man with Graves' ophthalmopathy. The CDR3 protein is CASSLALGENTEAFF. CDR3 coding DNA: TGCGCCAGCAGCTTGGCCCTCGGGGAGAACACTGAAGCTTTCTTT. Combining the CDR3 with reference TRBV5-1 and TRBJ1-1 gives the whole variable domain KAGVTQTPRYLIKTRGQQVTLSCSPISGHRSVSWYQQTPGQGLQFLFEYFSETQRNKGNFPGRFSGRQFSNSRSEMNVSTLELGDSALYLCASSLALGENTEAFFGQGTRLTVV.